The clone carrying this T cell receptor beta chain has only a few counts. Its antigen is not identified. The data were taken from a study of T cells in Graves' hyperthyroidism and ophthalmopathy. Broader study findings: Within blood appeared most thyroid clonotypes that had expanded above 0.001.

Looked up from germline, CDR1 is MNHEY and CDR2 is SVGAGI. CDR3 size: 14 residues. Amplified TCR beta CDR3 regions came from RNA transcripts. The TCR CDR3 first-round RT-PCR relied on the HTBI primer set. One entry per CDR3 protein results from TCRdb running MiXCR on the multiplex PCR reads. Among about 580,000 distinct CDR3 sequences listed, roughly 50% were seen once. The sample taken for sequencing was peripheral blood or thyroid tissue (not recorded which). The sequence came from a woman aged 18-35 years with Graves' hyperthyroidism. This chain connects TRBV6-5 to TRBJ2-7; 8 bases line up with TRBD1. The J call may be incorrect, as the DNA end agrees better with TRBJ2-1. The CDR3 protein is CASRFGQGYNEQFF. CDR3 DNA: TGTGCCAGCAGATTCGGACAGGGTTACAATGAGCAGTTCTTC.